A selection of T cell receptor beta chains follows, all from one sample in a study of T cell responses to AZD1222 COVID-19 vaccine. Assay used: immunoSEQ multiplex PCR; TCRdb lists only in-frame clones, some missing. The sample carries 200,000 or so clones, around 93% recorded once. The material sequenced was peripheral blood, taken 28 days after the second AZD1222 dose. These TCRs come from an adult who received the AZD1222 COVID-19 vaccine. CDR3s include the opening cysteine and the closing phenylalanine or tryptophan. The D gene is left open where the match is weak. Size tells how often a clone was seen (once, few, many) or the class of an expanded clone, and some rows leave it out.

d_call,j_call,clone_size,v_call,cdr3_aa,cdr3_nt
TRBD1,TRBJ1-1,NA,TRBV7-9,CASSPGGRQANTEAFF,TGTGCCAGCAGCCCAGGGGGCCGACAGGCGAACACTGAAGCTTTCTTT
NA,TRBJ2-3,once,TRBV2,CASSALGRIPSTDTQYF,TGTGCCAGCAGCGCCTTGGGGCGGATACCCAGCACAGATACGCAGTATTTT
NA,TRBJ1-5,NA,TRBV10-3,CAISESGSDQPQHF,TGTGCCATCAGTGAGTCAGGGTCTGATCAGCCCCAGCATTTT
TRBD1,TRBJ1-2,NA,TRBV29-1,CSVDQGDYGYTF,TGCAGCGTTGATCAGGGGGACTATGGCTACACCTTC
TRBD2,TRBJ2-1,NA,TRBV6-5,CASSYSSGGAGNEQFF,TGTGCCAGCAGTTATTCTAGCGGGGGGGCAGGCAATGAGCAGTTCTTC
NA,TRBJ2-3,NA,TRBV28,CASSPRWGSRPTDTQYF,TGTGCCAGCAGTCCCCGGTGGGGATCGCGCCCAACAGATACGCAGTATTTT
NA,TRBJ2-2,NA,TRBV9,CASSVREGGNTGELFF,TGTGCCAGCAGCGTCCGAGAGGGGGGGAACACCGGGGAGCTGTTTTTT
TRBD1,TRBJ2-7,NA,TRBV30,CAWSQTARDSYEQYF,TGTGCCTGGAGTCAGACCGCCCGGGACAGCTACGAGCAGTACTTC
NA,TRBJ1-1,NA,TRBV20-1,CSADGRTEAFF,TGCAGTGCTGATGGGCGGACTGAAGCTTTCTTT
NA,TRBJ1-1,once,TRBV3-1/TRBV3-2,CASSQHENTEAFF,TGTGCCAGCAGCCAGCACGAGAACACTGAAGCTTTCTTT
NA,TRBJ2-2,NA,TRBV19,CASKAPGYTGELFF,TGTGCCAGCAAGGCCCCCGGGTACACCGGGGAGCTGTTTTTT
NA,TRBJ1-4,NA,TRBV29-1,CSVEDPPLGGEKLFF,TGCAGCGTTGAAGACCCTCCTCTGGGGGGAGAAAAACTGTTTTTT
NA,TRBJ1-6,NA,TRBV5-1,CASSLQGNNSPLHF,TGCGCCAGCAGCTTGCAAGGGAACAATTCACCCCTCCACTTT
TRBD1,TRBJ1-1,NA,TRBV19,CASSGGSGPNTEAFF,TGTGCCAGCTCAGGGGGCTCCGGCCCGAACACTGAAGCTTTCTTT
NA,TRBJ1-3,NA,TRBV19,CASSMRGNTIYF,TGTGCCAGTAGTATGAGGGGAAACACCATATATTTT
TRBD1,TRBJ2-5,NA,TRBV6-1,CASSEGTGKTQYF,TGTGCCAGCAGTGAAGGGACAGGGAAGACCCAGTACTTC
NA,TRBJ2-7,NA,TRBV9,CASSSRQGGDEQYF,TGTGCCAGCAGCTCCCGACAGGGAGGTGACGAGCAGTACTTC
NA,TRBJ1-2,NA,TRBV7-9,CASSLYTLNGYTF,TGTGCCAGCAGCTTATACACTCTGAATGGCTACACCTTC
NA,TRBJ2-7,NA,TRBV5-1,CASSLESVYEQYF,TGCGCCAGCAGCTTGGAATCAGTCTACGAGCAGTACTTC
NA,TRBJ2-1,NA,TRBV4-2,CASRRGSLDTGEQFF,TGTGCCAGCCGGCGGGGTAGCTTGGACACAGGGGAGCAGTTCTTC
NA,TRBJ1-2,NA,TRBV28,CASRRTGANYGYTF,TGTGCCAGCAGACGAACGGGGGCTAACTATGGCTACACCTTC
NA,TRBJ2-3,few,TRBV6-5,CASSSYTDTQYF,TGTGCCAGCAGTTCTTACACAGATACGCAGTATTTT
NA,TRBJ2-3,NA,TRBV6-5,CASKRRISTDTQYF,TGTGCCAGCAAAAGACGGATTAGCACAGATACGCAGTATTTT
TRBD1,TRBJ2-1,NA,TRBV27,CASSTTGGSYNEQFF,TGTGCCAGCAGTACGACAGGGGGCTCCTACAATGAGCAGTTCTTC
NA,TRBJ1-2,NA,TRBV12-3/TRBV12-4,CASSLGEYYGYTF,TGTGCCAGCAGTTTAGGGGAATACTATGGCTACACCTTC
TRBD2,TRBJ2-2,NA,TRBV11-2,CASSYQKRGTGELFF,TGTGCCAGCAGCTACCAGAAGCGGGGGACCGGGGAGCTGTTTTTT
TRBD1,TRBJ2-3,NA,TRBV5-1,CASSLDRGTDTQYF,TGCGCCAGCAGCCTGGACAGGGGCACAGATACGCAGTATTTT
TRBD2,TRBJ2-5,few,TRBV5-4,CASSPGLAQETQYF,TGTGCCAGCAGCCCGGGACTAGCGCAAGAGACCCAGTACTTC
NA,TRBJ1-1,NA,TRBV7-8,CASSFTGKNTEAFF,TGTGCCAGCAGCTTTACAGGGAAGAACACTGAAGCTTTCTTT
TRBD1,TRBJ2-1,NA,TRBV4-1,CASSQIAGTGLNEQFF,TGCGCCAGCAGCCAGATCGCCGGGACAGGGCTAAATGAGCAGTTCTTC
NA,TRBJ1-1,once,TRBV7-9,CASSSTRGSNTEAFF,TGTGCCAGCAGTTCGACGCGGGGTTCAAACACTGAAGCTTTCTTT
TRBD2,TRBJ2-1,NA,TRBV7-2,CASSRPGGAYPDNEQFF,TGTGCCAGCAGCAGACCCGGGGGGGCCTACCCCGACAATGAGCAGTTCTTC
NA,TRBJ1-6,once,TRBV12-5,CASAPGGPLTPLHF,TGTGCTAGTGCCCCCGGCGGCCCCCTGACACCCCTCCACTTT
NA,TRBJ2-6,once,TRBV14,CASSPPTAGANVLTF,TGTGCCAGCAGCCCTCCGACAGCTGGGGCCAACGTCCTGACTTTC
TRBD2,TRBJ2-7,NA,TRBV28,CASSPADGGGLGEQYF,TGTGCCAGCAGCCCCGCGGATGGGGGGGGGTTGGGTGAGCAGTACTTC
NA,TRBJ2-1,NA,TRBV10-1,CASSGGYNEQFF,TGCGCCAGCAGTGGAGGCTACAATGAGCAGTTCTTC
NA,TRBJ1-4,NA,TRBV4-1,CASSQDPVGRRQLFF,TGCGCCAGCAGCCAAGATCCGGTAGGCCGGAGGCAACTGTTTTTT
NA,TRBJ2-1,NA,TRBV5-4,CASKDPSAFLNNEQFF,TGTGCCAGCAAAGATCCCAGCGCCTTTCTCAACAATGAGCAGTTCTTC
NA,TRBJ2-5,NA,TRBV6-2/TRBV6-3,CASSYGETQYF,TGTGCCAGCAGTTACGGAGAGACCCAGTACTTC
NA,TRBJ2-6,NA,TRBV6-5,CASHSASGANVLTF,TGTGCCAGCCATTCCGCCTCTGGGGCCAACGTCCTGACTTTC
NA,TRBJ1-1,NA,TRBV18,CASSPVGGTNTEAFF,TGTGCCAGCTCACCCGTAGGAGGGACGAACACTGAAGCTTTCTTT
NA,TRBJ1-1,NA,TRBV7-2,CASSLEGNTEAFF,TGTGCCAGCAGCTTAGAGGGGAACACTGAAGCTTTCTTT
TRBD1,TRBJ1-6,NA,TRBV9,CASSFSSGDRANSYNSPLHF,TGTGCCAGCAGCTTCAGCTCAGGGGACAGGGCGAACTCCTATAATTCACCCCTCCACTTT
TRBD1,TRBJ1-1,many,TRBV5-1,CASSWTGGLEAFF,TGCGCCAGCAGCTGGACAGGGGGGCTCGAAGCTTTCTTT
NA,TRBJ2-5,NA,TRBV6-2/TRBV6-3,CASSYEVRGVRETQYF,TGTGCCAGCAGTTACGAGGTCCGCGGAGTTCGGGAGACCCAGTACTTC